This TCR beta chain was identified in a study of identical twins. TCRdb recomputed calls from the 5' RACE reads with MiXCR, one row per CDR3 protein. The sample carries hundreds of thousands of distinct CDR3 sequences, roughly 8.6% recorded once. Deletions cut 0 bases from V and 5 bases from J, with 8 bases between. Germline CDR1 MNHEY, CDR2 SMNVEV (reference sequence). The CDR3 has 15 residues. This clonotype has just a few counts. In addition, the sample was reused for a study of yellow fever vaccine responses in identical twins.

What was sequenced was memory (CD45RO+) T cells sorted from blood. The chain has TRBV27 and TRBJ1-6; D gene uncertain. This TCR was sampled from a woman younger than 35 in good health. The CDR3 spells CASSLSVQNNSPLHF. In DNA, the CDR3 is TGTGCCAGCAGTTTATCGGTCCAGAATAATTCACCCCTCCACTTT.